Detailed here is one T cell receptor beta chain. This sample stems from a study of graft-versus-host responses after intestinal transplantation. Generated by immunoSEQ multiplex PCR, the TCRdb table keeps only in-frame clones and is missing some. The sample carries 25,000 to 30,000 clones, over 85% recorded once. V dropped 3 bases and J dropped 3 bases, with 9 bases sitting between them. The length of the CDR3 is 13 residues. The germline gives CDR1 MGHRA, CDR2 YSYEKL. Material: PBMCs, obtained 18 days after transplant. The rearrangement uses TRBV4-1 and TRBJ2-7; weak D call: TRBD2 (5 bases). The receptor comes from a human patient who received an intestinal transplant, so some T cells may come from the graft donor. The CDR3 DNA reads as TGCGCCAGCAGCCAGTCGGGATACTACGAGCAGTACTTC. It encodes CASSQSGYYEQYF.